The 7 T cell receptor beta chains presented below share a single source sample, sequenced in a study of radiation and T cells in renal cell carcinoma (TCRdb year 2020). In light of the paper, this sample's time point label describes: baseline pretreatment blood. The treatment or condition label here, explained by the study, means: 15 Gy SBRT to primary tumor, nephrectomy 4 weeks later. Library preparation employed the immunoSEQ multiplex PCR assay. The table comes from immuneACCESS by way of TCRdb, which keeps in-frame sequences with V and J called. Part of the clones is missing from these tables; in studies checked, under half for an unresolved V gene and the rest for unknown reasons. The sample table holds some 150,000 clones, of which approximately 82% were seen once. The ten largest clones represent less than 25% of the sample. The sample consisted of blood, taken from a patient whose treatment included radiotherapy and nephrectomy. These receptor sequences come from a woman aged 50 to 60 with renal cell carcinoma.

The chain employs TRBV5-1 and TRBJ2-2; D is ambiguous. This CDR3 contains 16 residues. The V gene's germline CDR1 is SGHRS and CDR2 YFSETQ. The germline V and J ends were trimmed by 1 base and 6 bases, with 16 bases remaining between them. CDR3 coding DNA: TGCGCCAGCAGCTTGAGAAGCGAAGGTCGCGCCGGGGAGCTGTTTTTT. Translated, it gives CASSLRSEGRAGELFF.

The J gene is TRBJ1-3, the V gene TRBV29-1, with D maybe TRBD1 (5 bases). V lost 7 bases and J lost 3, with 16 bases in between. The CDR3 extends over 14 amino acids. Germline lookup yields CDR1 SQVTM and CDR2 ANQGSEA. The CDR3 DNA is TGCAGCGCCGCCCAGGGAGCTCGTGGAAACACCATATATTTT. Its translation is CSAAQGARGNTIYF.

Here the CDR3 reads CASSLGPWQGGEQYF. The CDR3 DNA is TGTGCCAGCAGCTTAGGACCTTGGCAGGGCGGCGAGCAGTACTTC. The rearrangement links TRBV13 to TRBJ2-7; weak D call: TRBD1 (5 bases). The germline V gene encodes CDR1 PRHDT and CDR2 FYEKMQ (reference sequence). This CDR3 has 15 residues. V lost 0 bases, J lost 6 bases, and 15 bases lay in between.

This chain uses TRBV6-4 with TRBJ2-3; 13 nucleotides align to TRBD2. The CDR3 has 15 amino acids. The J segment lost 4 bases and the V segment lost 6 bases, leaving 4 bases of the junction unmatched. Germline V gene sequence: CDR1 MRHNA, CDR2 SNTAGT. Written as DNA, the CDR3 is TGTGCCAGCAGCCCAACTAGCGGGGGGGCAGATACGCAGTATTTT. This translates into CASSPTSGGADTQYF.

The count of this clone is one. The chain links TRBV15 to TRBJ1-5; 7 nucleotides align to TRBD1. The CDR3 spans 14 residues. V trimming: 9 bases; J trimming: 5 bases; junction bases outside the gene matches: 10. Per the germline V gene, CDR1 is LNHNV and CDR2 is YYDKDF (reference sequence). The CDR3 DNA sequence: TGTGCCACGCGATCACAGGGGATCGATCAGCCCCAGCATTTT. Its translation: CATRSQGIDQPQHF. Supplemented by reference TRBV15 and TRBJ1-5, the full variable domain reads DAMVIQNPRYQVTQFGKPVTLSCSQTLNHNVMYWYQQKSSQAPKLLFHYYDKDFNNEADTPDNFQSRRPNTSFCFLDIRSPGLGDTAMYLCATRSQGIDQPQHFGDGTRLSIL.

The chain combines TRBV10-1 with TRBJ2-7; TRBD2 matches 7 bases. With V trimmed by 3 bases and J by 2 bases, 4 bases remained unmatched. Per the germline V gene, CDR1 is WNHNN and CDR2 is SYGVQD (reference sequence). This CDR3 is 14 amino acids long. Here the CDR3 DNA reads TGCGCCAGCAGTGAAGCGGGATCCACCTACGAGCAGTACTTC. Translation: CASSEAGSTYEQYF.

The chain joins TRBV25-1 to TRBJ2-7; D tentatively reads TRBD1 or TRBD2 (6 bases each). This CDR3 contains 16 residues. The ends were cut back, 2 bases at V and 2 bases at J, with 16 bases in the middle. Germline CDR1 is MGHDK and CDR2 is SYGVNS. CDR3 DNA sequence: TGTGCCAGCAGTGAAATAGGGGGGCAGGAGCCCTACGAGCAGTACTTC. It translates to CASSEIGGQEPYEQYF.